This TCR beta chain was found in a study of T cell repertoires in cytomegalovirus infection. Looking at the study overall: Public TCR beta signatures were indicative of both CMV infection and a matching HLA type. Whole-study results and caveats: There were carriers of CMV plus the relevant HLA, and cumulative public TCR beta family frequency identified them.

This clonotype was seen a handful of times. The antigen is unknown. Via MiXCR, TCRdb re-called the reads, giving one row per CDR3 protein. This table has fewer than 850,000 distinct CDR3 sequences, about 28% appearing once. V was clipped by 5 bases and J by 1 base, with 11 bases between them. This CDR3 comprises 14 residues. The genes are TRBV12-3 or TRBV12-4 and TRBJ1-2; D is undetermined. The sequence derives from a human donor in good health (CMV status not recorded). Some clones in this sample may be carry-over from other donors' samples. The source was cultured CD8+ T cells from PBMCs, collected from culture after CMV antigen stimulation. The CDR3: CASSRLRSNYGYTF. Written as DNA, the CDR3 is TGTGCCAGCAGTCGGCTACGCAGTAACTATGGCTACACCTTC.